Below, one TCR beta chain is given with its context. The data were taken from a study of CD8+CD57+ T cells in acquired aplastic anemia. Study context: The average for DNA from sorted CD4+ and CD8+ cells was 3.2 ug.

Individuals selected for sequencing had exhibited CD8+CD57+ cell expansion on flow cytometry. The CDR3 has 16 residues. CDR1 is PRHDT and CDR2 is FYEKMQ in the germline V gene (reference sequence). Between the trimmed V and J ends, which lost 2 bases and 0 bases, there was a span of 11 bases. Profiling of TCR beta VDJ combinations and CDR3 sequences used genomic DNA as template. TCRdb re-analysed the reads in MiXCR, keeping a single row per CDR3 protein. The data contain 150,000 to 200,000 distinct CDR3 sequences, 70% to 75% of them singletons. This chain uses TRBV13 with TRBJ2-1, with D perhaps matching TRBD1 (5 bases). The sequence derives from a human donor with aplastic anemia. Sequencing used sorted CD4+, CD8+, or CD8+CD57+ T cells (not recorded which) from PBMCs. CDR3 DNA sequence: TGTGCCAGCAGCTTATGGGGCGGTAGCTCCTACAATGAGCAGTTCTTC. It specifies CASSLWGGSSYNEQFF. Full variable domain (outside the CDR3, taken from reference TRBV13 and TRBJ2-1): AAGVIQSPRHLIKEKRETATLKCYPIPRHDTVYWYQQGPGQDPQFLISFYEKMQSDKGSIPDRFSAQQFSDYHSELNMSSLELGDSALYFCASSLWGGSSYNEQFFGPGTRLTVL.